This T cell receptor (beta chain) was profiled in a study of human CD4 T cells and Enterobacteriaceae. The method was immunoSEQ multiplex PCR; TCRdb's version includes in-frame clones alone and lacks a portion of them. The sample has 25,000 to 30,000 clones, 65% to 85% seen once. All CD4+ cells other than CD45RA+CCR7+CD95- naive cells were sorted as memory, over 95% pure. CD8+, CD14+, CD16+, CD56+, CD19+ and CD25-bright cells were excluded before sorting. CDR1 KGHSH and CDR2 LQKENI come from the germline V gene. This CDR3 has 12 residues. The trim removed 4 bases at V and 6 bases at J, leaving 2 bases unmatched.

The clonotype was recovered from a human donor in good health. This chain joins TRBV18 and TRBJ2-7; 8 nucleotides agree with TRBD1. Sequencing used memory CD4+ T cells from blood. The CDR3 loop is CASSLTGGEQYF. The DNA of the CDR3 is TGTGCCAGCTCACTTACAGGGGGCGAGCAGTACTTC.